These T cell receptor beta chains were read from a single sample in a study of T cell changes during pregnancy in multiple sclerosis. TCRdb's copy holds only in-frame clones and misses some; the assay was immunoSEQ multiplex PCR. Of over 50,000 clones detected, 92% appear once; the ten largest clones hold around 2.3%. This material consisted of peripheral blood, taken in the first trimester of pregnancy. These receptors were obtained from a female donor with multiple sclerosis, enrolled in a pregnancy study. Both conserved end residues are part of each CDR3.

V,J,CDR3
TRBV28,TRBJ1-2,CASSQGTGPGYTF
TRBV5-5,TRBJ1-2,CASSLAGGAGGYTF
TRBV29-1,TRBJ2-1,CSVGLAGDGEQFF
TRBV27,TRBJ2-1,CASSSNHFDEQFF
TRBV9,TRBJ2-5,CASSVAPYRGLQETQYF
TRBV2,TRBJ2-7,CASRKSGTMTYEQYF
TRBV4-1,TRBJ1-2,CASSQVLANYGYTF
TRBV29-1,TRBJ2-2,CSVGGIMGDTNTGELFF
TRBV28,TRBJ2-4,CASSRPNRGKGNIQYF
TRBV7-2,TRBJ2-2,CASSSRLGVATGELFF
TRBV11-3,TRBJ2-2,CASSPRGQNTGELFF
TRBV7-2,TRBJ2-7,CASSFGSGIELYEQYF
TRBV5-4,TRBJ2-7,CASSLEPVSGRVYEQYF
TRBV18,TRBJ2-7,CASSPPAASGRIYEQYF
TRBV4-1,TRBJ2-5,CASSQDRGSETQYF
TRBV19,TRBJ2-3,CASSIDRATDTQYF
TRBV25-1,TRBJ2-7,CASSVSGTGVEQYF